A single sample gave rise to the 20 T cell receptor beta chains below, sequenced in a study of shared clonotypes between healthy human individuals. Assay: immunoSEQ multiplex PCR; the TCRdb copy retains only in-frame clones and omits some. The table includes some 2,000,000 clones, roughly 96% detected once. The specimen was naive CD4+ T cells sorted from blood. The sample's subset: CD45RA+ positively selected. These receptors were taken from a man between 18 and 29 years old in good health.

V usage is TRBV28 and J usage is TRBJ1-1, with D perhaps TRBD1 (5 bases). CDR1 is MDHEN, CDR2 SYDVKM, per germline. Trimming took 8 bases from V and 2 from J, leaving 18 bases between them. This CDR3 comprises 15 residues. CDR3 sequence: CASPGQGHRNTEAFF. CDR3 sequence (DNA): TGTGCCAGCCCCGGCCAGGGTCATCGAAACACTGAAGCTTTCTTT.

Only one count was recorded for this clone. The chain carries TRBV29-1 and TRBJ1-6; no clear D. Trimming took 3 bases from V and 7 from J, leaving 16 bases between them. The CDR3 totals 15 residues. Germline lookup yields CDR1 SQVTM and CDR2 ANQGSEA. The CDR3 region is CSVEKLGSLNSPLHF. The CDR3 bases are TGCAGCGTTGAGAAGTTGGGCAGCCTGAATTCACCCCTCCACTTT.

The sample holds one count of this clone. The rearrangement joins TRBV7-8 to TRBJ2-6; 11 bases fit TRBD2. Germline V gene data show CDR1 as SGHVS and CDR2 as FQNEAQ. V lost 8 bases to trimming and J lost 3 bases; unmatched junction nucleotides: 3. CDR3 length: 15 residues. For the CDR3, the DNA is TGTGCCAGCCTAGCGGGAGGCAATGGGGCCAACGTCCTGACTTTC. As protein: CASLAGGNGANVLTF.

The chain recombines TRBV6-5 with TRBJ1-5, with 9 bases aligning to TRBD1. This CDR3 contains 14 residues. CDR1 MNHEY and CDR2 SVGAGI come from the germline V gene. The J segment lost 5 bases and the V segment lost 10 bases, leaving 9 bases of the junction unmatched. CDR3 nucleotides: TGTGCCACCACATCCCGACAGGGGGATCAGCCCCAGCATTTT. Translation gives CATTSRQGDQPQHF.

The DNA for the CDR3 is TGTGCCAGCAGTTATCGGGACAGGGCTACAGATACGCAGTATTTT. Translation: CASSYRDRATDTQYF. The chain has TRBV6-5 and TRBJ2-3; 9 nucleotides agree with TRBD1. Germline trimming cut 3 bases from V and 3 bases from J; bases unmatched to any gene: 4. Germline-derived CDR1 and CDR2 are MNHEY and SVGAGI. CDR3 length: 15 amino acids.

This clone was seen a single time. The chain carries TRBV6-1 and TRBJ2-7; weak D call: TRBD2 (6 bases). V was pared by 5 bases and J by 4 bases, with 12 bases between. Germline V gene data show CDR1 as MNHNS and CDR2 as SASEGT. The CDR3 runs to 13 residues. The CDR3 protein is CASSTEEGYEQYF. DNA for the CDR3: TGTGCCAGCAGTACAGAGGAGGGTTACGAGCAGTACTTC.

The chain joins TRBV28 to TRBJ2-1; 7 positions agree with TRBD1. The CDR3 runs 16 residues. Germline V gene data show CDR1 as MDHEN and CDR2 as SYDVKM. V trimming: 5 bases; J trimming: 1 base; junction bases outside the gene matches: 8. CDR3 bases: TGTGCCAGCAGTCCCACAGGGGCGAGGTCCTACAATGAGCAGTTCTTC. This encodes CASSPTGARSYNEQFF.

The chain combines TRBV7-2 with TRBJ2-3; 11 bases are a match to TRBD2. Unmatched junction bases numbered 5, after V lost 5 bases and J lost 1 base. The CDR3 is 16 residues long. Looked up from germline, CDR1 is SGHTA and CDR2 is FQGNSA. CDR3 sequence (DNA): TGTGCCAGCAGCCCTCAACTAGCGGGGGGCACAGATACGCAGTATTTT. Translated: CASSPQLAGGTDTQYF.

This rearrangement joins TRBV18 to TRBJ2-7, with a tentative D call TRBD2 (6 bases). CDR1 KGHSH and CDR2 LQKENI come from the germline V gene. V was cut by 0 bases and J by 5 bases, with 11 bases left in between. This CDR3 has 14 amino acids. The CDR3 coding sequence is TGTGCCAGCTCACCACCCATGAGGGAGGACGAGCAGTACTTC. Its protein product is CASSPPMREDEQYF.

A remark on this clone: This CDR3 is also generated by other DNA sequences in the sample. The V gene is TRBV5-1, the J gene TRBJ2-3, with unresolved D. The CDR3 covers 12 residues. V lost 4 bases to trimming and J lost 4 bases, with 7 bases between them. Germline V CDR1 and CDR2: SGHRS, YFSETQ. In DNA form, the CDR3 reads TGCGCCAGCAGCCTACCATCAGATACGCAGTATTTT. Protein product: CASSLPSDTQYF.

The chain combines TRBV1 with TRBJ2-1; the table calls TRBD2, which could not be checked here. TRBV1 is reported as a pseudogene. The CDR3 totals 20 residues. CDR3 in DNA: TGCACCAGCAGCCTTCGACGGTCTAGCGGGGCCCGAAGCTCCTACAATGAGCAGTTCTTC. This translates into CTSSLRRSSGARSSYNEQFF.

The chain couples TRBV6-1 to TRBJ2-3, with D possibly TRBD2 on 5 matching bases. V was clipped by 6 bases and J by 6 bases, with 13 bases between them. CDR3 length equals 13 residues. Germline V gives CDR1 MNHNS, CDR2 SASEGT. CDR3 protein: CASSRIGGDTQYF. Here the CDR3 DNA reads TGTGCCAGCAGCCGAATAGGCGGGGATACGCAGTATTTT.

The rearrangement links TRBV5-1 to TRBJ1-6; the match to TRBD1 covers 9 bases. Germline trimming cut 1 base from V and 6 bases from J; bases unmatched to any gene: 5. Germline lookup yields CDR1 SGHRS and CDR2 YFSETQ. The CDR3 runs 16 residues. The CDR3 reads CASSLYVDRGNSPLHF. DNA of the CDR3: TGCGCCAGCAGCTTGTACGTGGACAGGGGTAATTCACCCCTCCACTTT.

The chain recombines TRBV29-1 with TRBJ1-1; D unclear. CDR3 length: 13 residues. V was cut by 1 base and J by 1 base, with 7 bases left in between. CDR1 and CDR2 from the germline V gene are SQVTM and ANQGSEA. The chain's CDR3 is CSVEVVRNTEAFF. CDR3 sequence (DNA): TGCAGCGTTGAAGTCGTCAGGAACACTGAAGCTTTCTTT.

A word on this clone: A read error may account for a junction end that differs from germline. The rearrangement joins TRBV7-7 to TRBJ2-5, with D possibly TRBD2 on 6 matching bases. Germline V gene sequence: CDR1 SSHAT, CDR2 FNYEAQ (reference sequence). CDR3 length equals 13 residues. This chain's CDR3 is CASSPGGRETQYF. Written as DNA, the CDR3 is TGTGCTAGCAGCCCTGGAGGGCGAGAGACCCAGTACTTC.

The rearrangement joins TRBV5-1 to TRBJ2-7, with TRBD1 identical over 10 bases. The junction had 3 bases not matched to a gene; V was cut back by 4 bases and J by 2 bases. The germline V gene encodes CDR1 SGHRS and CDR2 YFSETQ. The CDR3 contains 14 residues. The CDR3, as DNA: TGCGCCAGCAGCGGGACAGGGGTCCCCTACGAGCAGTACTTC. Translated: CASSGTGVPYEQYF.

This clone was counted once. This sequence joins TRBV2 and TRBJ2-7; no definite D call. The germline CDR1 and CDR2 sequences are SNHLY and FYNNEI. The CDR3 runs to 13 residues. The germline V and J ends were trimmed by 7 bases and 1 base, with 11 bases remaining between them. CDR3 nucleotides: TGTGCCAGCAATCCTCGTGGATCCTACGAGCAGTACTTC. Translated, it gives CASNPRGSYEQYF.

The chain uses TRBV7-2 and TRBJ2-1, with TRBD2 matching over 13 bases. CDR3 size: 18 residues. In germline, CDR1 is SGHTA, CDR2 FQGNSA. With 1 base clipped from V and 0 bases from J, the junction kept 3 bases outside the gene matches. CDR3 in DNA: TGTGCCAGCAGCTTAGGGGGACTAGCGGGAAGCTCCTACAATGAGCAGTTCTTC. Translated, it gives CASSLGGLAGSSYNEQFF.

The chain carries TRBV7-9 and TRBJ1-6, with D perhaps matching TRBD1 (6 bases). Germline V CDR1 and CDR2: SEHNR, FQNEAQ (reference sequence). The V end lost 3 bases, the J end lost 7 bases, and 13 bases lay between the germline ends. The CDR3 sequence is 15 residues long. DNA of the CDR3: TGTGCCAGCAGCTTCGGGGGCCGGGAAAATTCACCCCTCCACTTT. The encoded protein is CASSFGGRENSPLHF.

The chain combines TRBV29-1 with TRBJ1-2; TRBD1 aligns across 10 bases. V dropped 6 bases and J dropped 7; count of bases not matched to a gene: 5. The CDR3 sequence is 12 residues long. Germline CDR1 reads SQVTM; CDR2 reads ANQGSEA. The CDR3 DNA is TGCAGCGTCGCGACAGGGGGCCGTGGCTACACCTTC. Residues: CSVATGGRGYTF.